A selection of T cell receptor beta chains follows, all from one sample in a study of T cells after posttransplantation cyclophosphamide. Using immunoSEQ multiplex PCR, the repertoire was profiled, and TCRdb retains in-frame clones only, with some absent. Observed in the sample are about 44,000 clones, none of them singletons. The sample comprised PBMCs. The source of these receptors is a man aged 35-49 years in good health, CMV-negative, and a related stem cell transplant donor. Both conserved end residues are trimmed from each CDR3.

TRBV7-9	TRBJ1-5	ASSLGQQGQPQH
TRBV19	TRBJ2-7	ASSIALGSYEQY
TRBV25-1	TRBJ1-1	ASSSRDMNTEAF
TRBV29-1	TRBJ2-5	SAGVETQY
TRBV6-6	TRBJ2-7	ASAHTASTSSADY
TRBV6-1	TRBJ2-3	ASSAASGGTDTQY
TRBV2	TRBJ1-3	AREATGGGNTIY
TRBV7-9	TRBJ2-3	ASSLTELTDTQY
TRBV28	TRBJ2-1	ASTRTSGDYNEQF
TRBV10-3	TRBJ1-5	ATAVGSEGNQPQH
TRBV10-3	TRBJ2-2	AISPARGNTGELF
TRBV19	TRBJ1-2	ASSPDSYYGYT
TRBV19	TRBJ2-1	ASSPLAGYNEQF
TRBV6-5	NA	ASSNQGLNYEQY
TRBV6-5	TRBJ1-6	ASRTGQGGDSPLH
TRBV6-6	TRBJ2-3	ASSRGQGRDTQY
TRBV18	TRBJ1-1	ASSLHWATEAF
TRBV5-1	TRBJ1-2	ASSLEGSGYT
TRBV11-2	TRBJ2-2	ASSLVPGAGELF
TRBV12-5	TRBJ2-5	ASGLGTSGASGTQY
TRBV4-3	TRBJ2-3	ASSQDSRQGWTDTQY
TRBV4-3	TRBJ1-2	ASSQGDRGYGYT
TRBV10-2	TRBJ2-3	ASSDNRASTDTQY
TRBV9	TRBJ2-1	ASSVEDRITEQQF
TRBV11-2	TRBJ1-2	ASSLTTGAYGYT
TRBV6-1	TRBJ1-1	ASRLNTEAF
TRBV4-3	TRBJ1-1	ASSQVTGTEAF
TRBV5-1	TRBJ2-5	ASSGTVSQETQY
TRBV5-5	TRBJ2-5	ASSLAAQETQY
TRBV5-6	TRBJ1-2	ASSFPGTGEIYGYT
TRBV11-2	TRBJ1-1	ASSLGQGAEAF
TRBV7-6	TRBJ1-1	ASSRGQENTEAF
TRBV7-3	TRBJ1-1	ASSETGDTEAF
TRBV19	TRBJ2-1	ASSRGGGKDEQF
TRBV5-8	TRBJ2-5	ASSDGGLAGRETQY
TRBV19	TRBJ2-1	ASSILAGADEQF
TRBV15	TRBJ2-5	ATSRAIQETQY
TRBV5-4	TRBJ2-5	ASSYGTANQETQY
TRBV5-1	TRBJ1-2	ASSSQGATSGYT
TRBV7-3	TRBJ2-2	ASSSAGGLNTGELF
TRBV7-8	TRBJ2-5	ASKKNGAGAQETQY
TRBV6-4	TRBJ1-6	ASSVRGGNSPLH
TRBV27	TRBJ2-3	ASTSGLYTDTQY
TRBV29-1	TRBJ2-1	SVSGSSGRGDEQF
TRBV29-1	TRBJ2-1	SVGLQGQGSNEQF
TRBV6-1	TRBJ1-6	ASGTASYNSPLH
TRBV12-5	TRBJ2-1	ASGLARTSGDYNEQF
TRBV5-4	TRBJ1-2	ASSLTGINGYT
TRBV11-2	TRBJ2-1	ASSSGTSGSSSYNEQF
TRBV6-5	TRBJ2-5	ASSFGSGRGETQY
TRBV7-9	TRBJ2-1	ASSLAGVPGLAGYNEQF
TRBV7-2	TRBJ2-3	ASSPRAVVPSTDTQY
TRBV19	TRBJ1-4	ASSKNRGEKLF
TRBV29-1	TRBJ1-4	SVPGYNEKLF
TRBV5-5	TRBJ2-5	ASSLSGGETQY
TRBV2	TRBJ2-3	ASMDRVGTDTQY
TRBV18	TRBJ2-6	ASSPPWQGSGANVLT
TRBV13	TRBJ1-2	ASSLLGGRYGYT
TRBV19	TRBJ2-3	ASSITGDRTDTQY